Listed here are 15 T cell receptor beta chains from one sample, sequenced in a study of blood T cell repertoires in COVID-19. Measured with immunoSEQ multiplex PCR; TCRdb has only the in-frame clones, and not every one. The profile shows 150,000 to 200,000 clones, approximately 86% of them singletons. Input material: peripheral blood. The source is a man aged 60 to 69 with acute or convalescent COVID-19.

V and J are TRBV12-3 or TRBV12-4 and TRBJ1-5; no definite D call. The CDR3 is 13 residues long. V lost 3 bases to trimming and J lost 6 bases, with 9 bases between them. In DNA, the CDR3 is TGTGCCAGCAGTTTTCGGGATGGTCAGCCCCAGCATTTT. This translates into CASSFRDGQPQHF.

A note on this clone: This CDR3 is also generated by other DNA sequences in the sample. J is TRBJ2-3 and V is TRBV12-3 or TRBV12-4; D ambiguous. The CDR3 totals 13 residues. Trimming took off 3 bases at V and 6 bases at J, with 10 bases between the two ends. CDR3 sequence: CASSLERTDTQYF. CDR3 nucleotide sequence: TGTGCCAGCAGTTTGGAGAGAACGGATACGCAGTATTTT.

The J gene is TRBJ2-2, the V gene TRBV5-1; possible D gene TRBD2, 6 bases. The CDR3 is 15 amino acids. Deletions cut 1 base from V and 3 bases from J, with 10 bases between. CDR1 and CDR2 from the germline V gene are SGHRS and YFSETQ. The CDR3 nucleotides read TGCGCCAGCAGCTTGACCGGGGACTACACCGGGGAGCTGTTTTTT. Translation gives CASSLTGDYTGELFF.

The rearrangement joins TRBV24-1 to TRBJ2-5; 8 positions match TRBD1. Trimming at V came to 12 bases and at J to 5 bases, leaving 13 bases not matched to a gene. Germline assignment: CDR1 KGHDR and CDR2 SFDVKD. CDR3 size: 14 residues. CDR3 DNA sequence: TGTGCCGCGTCCAGGGGGCCGGGTCAGGAGACCCAGTACTTC. Translation: CAASRGPGQETQYF.

The chain recombines TRBV28 with TRBJ1-6; 8 nucleotides agree with TRBD1. The V gene's germline CDR1 is MDHEN and CDR2 SYDVKM. V lost 5 bases and J lost 8; bases outside the gene matches: 8. The length of the CDR3 is 15 residues. CDR3 DNA: TGTGCCAGCAGTGGGGATACAGGGGGGCATTCACCCCTCCACTTT. It yields the protein CASSGDTGGHSPLHF. Complete variable domain (other parts from reference TRBV28 and TRBJ1-6): DVKVTQSSRYLVKRTGEKVFLECVQDMDHENMFWYRQDPGLGLRLIYFSYDVKMKEKGDIPEGYSVSREKKERFSLILESASTNQTSMYLCASSGDTGGHSPLHFGNGTRLTVT.

DNA for the CDR3: TGTGCCAGCAGTTCGGGAATCTATGGCTACACCTTC. It codes for CASSSGIYGYTF. The V and J genes are TRBV28 and TRBJ1-2; no clear D. The CDR3 contains 12 residues. Germline CDR1 reads MDHEN; CDR2 reads SYDVKM. Trimming took off 4 bases at V and 4 bases at J, with 7 bases between the two ends.

The V call is TRBV4-2, the J call TRBJ2-7; maybe TRBD2 (5 bases). Germline-derived CDR1 and CDR2 are LGHNA and YNFKEQ. V was shortened by 4 bases and J by 0 bases, with 7 bases between the two germline ends. The CDR3 covers 13 residues. The CDR3 sequence is CASSRGGSYEQYF. CDR3 nucleotides: TGTGCCAGCAGCCGAGGAGGCTCCTACGAGCAGTACTTC.

The chain employs TRBV5-1 and TRBJ1-2; 7 bases match TRBD1. This CDR3 is 14 amino acids long. The ends lost 4 bases at V and 0 bases at J; junction bases unmatched: 3. Per germline, CDR1 SGHRS and CDR2 YFSETQ. CDR3 in DNA: TGCGCCAGCAGCCTGGGACAGTCTAACTATGGCTACACCTTC. Protein sequence: CASSLGQSNYGYTF.

This clone was found many times. Other DNA sequences within the sample encode an identical CDR3. V is TRBV19 and J is TRBJ2-2, with 13 bases matching TRBD2. The CDR3 sequence is 18 residues long. V was pared by 7 bases and J by 0 bases, with 8 bases of the junction left unmatched. Germline CDR1 and CDR2: LNHDA and SQIVND (reference sequence). CDR3 bases: TGTGCCAGTACCCTAAAGGGACTAGCGGGAACGAACACCGGGGAGCTGTTTTTT. This gives the protein CASTLKGLAGTNTGELFF.

The chain couples TRBV5-1 to TRBJ1-2; D remains unclear. Trimming removed 0 bases at V and 6 bases at J, with 18 bases between. The CDR3 consists of 16 residues. Germline CDR1 reads SGHRS; CDR2 reads YFSETQ. The CDR3 bases are TGCGCCAGCAGCTTGGTCTCGTCTAGGTTATACGATGGCTACACCTTC. Protein: CASSLVSSRLYDGYTF.

The chain has TRBV5-1 and TRBJ2-7, with D tentatively TRBD1 (5 bases). The CDR3 runs 14 residues. Trimming took 5 bases from V and 3 from J, leaving 15 bases between them. Germline CDR1 is SGHRS and CDR2 is YFSETQ. CDR3 loop: CASRYGQGLYEQYF. The CDR3 region has the DNA TGCGCCAGCAGATATGGCCAGGGCCTCTACGAGCAGTACTTC.

The table lists this clone with a count of one. The CDR3 here is CASSSGGGGYTF. CDR3 DNA: TGTGCCAGCAGTTCCGGGGGAGGTGGCTACACCTTC. This sequence joins TRBV12-3 or TRBV12-4 and TRBJ1-2; tentative D call: TRBD1 (5 bases). Trimming cost V 4 bases and J 7 bases, with 10 bases left between them. This CDR3 has 12 residues.

V gene TRBV7-8 combines with J gene TRBJ2-3, with D unclear. The V and J ends lost 0 bases and 5 bases respectively, with 3 bases between them. The CDR3 sequence is 12 residues long. Germline CDR1 reads SGHVS; CDR2 reads FQNEAQ. The CDR3 region has the DNA TGTGCCAGCAGCTTAGCGCGAGATACGCAGTATTTT. As protein: CASSLARDTQYF.

V usage is TRBV6-1 and J usage is TRBJ2-1, with D unresolved. The germline V gene has CDR1 MNHNS and CDR2 SASEGT. The CDR3 runs to 12 residues. Trimming shortened V by 2 bases and J by 14 bases, and 13 bases separated the two germline ends. This chain's CDR3 is CASSETLSQEFF. In DNA form, the CDR3 reads TGTGCCAGCAGTGAAACACTCAGCCAGGAGTTCTTC.

The J gene is TRBJ2-3, the V gene TRBV9; 10 positions match TRBD2. This CDR3 spans 15 amino acids. The germline V gene has CDR1 SGDLS and CDR2 YYNGEE. The junction had 7 bases not matched to a gene; V was cut back by 4 bases and J by 5 bases. CDR3: CASSLLAGEVDTQYF. CDR3 sequence (DNA): TGTGCCAGCAGCTTGCTAGCGGGAGAGGTAGATACGCAGTATTTT.